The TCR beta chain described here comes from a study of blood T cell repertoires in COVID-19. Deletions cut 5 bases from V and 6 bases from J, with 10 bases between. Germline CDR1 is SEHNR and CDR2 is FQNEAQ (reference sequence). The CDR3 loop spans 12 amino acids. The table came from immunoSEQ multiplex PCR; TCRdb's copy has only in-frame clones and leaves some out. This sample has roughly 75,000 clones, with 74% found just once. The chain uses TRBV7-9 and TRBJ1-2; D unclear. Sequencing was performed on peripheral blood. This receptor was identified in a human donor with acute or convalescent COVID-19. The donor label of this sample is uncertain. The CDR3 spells CASSPAGNGYTF. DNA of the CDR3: TGTGCCAGCAGCCCGGCGGGGAATGGCTACACCTTC.